The rows below give T cell receptor beta chains drawn from one sample of a study of PD-L1 blockade in urothelial cancer. Generated by immunoSEQ multiplex PCR, the TCRdb table keeps only in-frame clones and is missing some. The table has approximately 38,000 clones, 65% to 85% seen once. This material consisted of PBMCs, taken around atezolizumab (anti-PD-L1) treatment. These TCRs come from a man aged 55-75 years with urothelial cancer. Both conserved end residues are part of each CDR3. The order of the fields is D gene, V gene, J gene, clone size, CDR3 DNA, CDR3 protein. D genes are given only for firm matches. Clone size is given for some rows only: seen once, a few or many times, or a class if the clone is expanded.

D gene: -
V gene: TRBV7-8
J gene: TRBJ2-1
clone size: once
CDR3 DNA: TGTGCCAGCAGGGTTCAGGGTGAGCAGTTCTTC
CDR3 protein: CASRVQGEQFF

D gene: -
V gene: TRBV5-8
J gene: TRBJ1-6
clone size: -
CDR3 DNA: TGTGCCAGCAGCCCAGGGTTCCACTTT
CDR3 protein: CASSPGFHF

D gene: TRBD2
V gene: TRBV19
J gene: TRBJ2-2
clone size: -
CDR3 DNA: TGTGCCAGTACCTCTCGGGCGGGAGCGGACACCGGGGAGCTGTTTTTT
CDR3 protein: CASTSRAGADTGELFF

D gene: -
V gene: TRBV14
J gene: TRBJ2-7
clone size: -
CDR3 DNA: TGTGCCAGCAGCCCGCTTGACACGGCCAGGTCCTACGAGCAGTACTTC
CDR3 protein: CASSPLDTARSYEQYF

D gene: -
V gene: TRBV18
J gene: TRBJ1-1
clone size: -
CDR3 DNA: TGTGCCAGCTCACCCCGCCCCCCGGGGGACACTGAAGCTTTCTTT
CDR3 protein: CASSPRPPGDTEAFF

D gene: -
V gene: TRBV2
J gene: TRBJ1-2
clone size: -
CDR3 DNA: TGTGCCAGCAGTGAGGTTGGGCAGGGGCTCGGCTACACCTTC
CDR3 protein: CASSEVGQGLGYTF

D gene: -
V gene: TRBV19
J gene: TRBJ1-2
clone size: -
CDR3 DNA: TGTGCCAGTAGTACCCAGACAGCTAACTATGGCTACACCTTC
CDR3 protein: CASSTQTANYGYTF

D gene: -
V gene: TRBV6-6
J gene: TRBJ2-1
clone size: -
CDR3 DNA: TGTGCCAGCAGTTTGTACAGGGCGCCATACAATGAGCAGTTCTTC
CDR3 protein: CASSLYRAPYNEQFF

D gene: -
V gene: TRBV11-2
J gene: TRBJ1-6
clone size: once
CDR3 DNA: TGTGCCAGCAGCTCGGGACTGAATAATTCACCCCTCCACTTT
CDR3 protein: CASSSGLNNSPLHF

D gene: TRBD1
V gene: TRBV6-6
J gene: TRBJ2-5
clone size: few
CDR3 DNA: TGTGCCAGCAGTTACGACAGGGGGGGTCAAGAGACCCAGTACTTC
CDR3 protein: CASSYDRGGQETQYF

D gene: -
V gene: TRBV7-2
J gene: TRBJ2-3
clone size: -
CDR3 DNA: TGTGCCAGCAGCTTAACAGCAGATACGCAGTATTTT
CDR3 protein: CASSLTADTQYF

D gene: -
V gene: TRBV10-3
J gene: TRBJ2-1
clone size: -
CDR3 DNA: TGTGCCATCAGTGAGTCGAGCGGCCCAAGGGGGAATGAGCAGTTCTTC
CDR3 protein: CAISESSGPRGNEQFF

D gene: -
V gene: TRBV6-5
J gene: TRBJ1-2
clone size: -
CDR3 DNA: TGTGCCAGCAGAGGAGGAGGATATGGCTACACCTTC
CDR3 protein: CASRGGGYGYTF

D gene: TRBD1
V gene: TRBV9
J gene: TRBJ2-3
clone size: -
CDR3 DNA: TGTGCCAGCAGCGTAGATACAGGGGGTAACACAGATACGCAGTATTTT
CDR3 protein: CASSVDTGGNTDTQYF

D gene: TRBD1
V gene: TRBV6-1
J gene: TRBJ2-3
clone size: -
CDR3 DNA: TGTGCCAGCAGCTCGACAGGGCGCACAGATACGCAGTATTTT
CDR3 protein: CASSSTGRTDTQYF

D gene: -
V gene: TRBV16
J gene: TRBJ1-1
clone size: -
CDR3 DNA: TGTGCCAGCAGCCAATCCACCCCGAGCACTGAAGCTTTCTTT
CDR3 protein: CASSQSTPSTEAFF

D gene: -
V gene: TRBV28
J gene: TRBJ1-1
clone size: -
CDR3 DNA: TGTGCCAGCAGCCTCGGGACACGCACTGAAGCTTTCTTT
CDR3 protein: CASSLGTRTEAFF

D gene: TRBD1
V gene: TRBV19
J gene: TRBJ1-2
clone size: -
CDR3 DNA: TGTGCCAGTAGTATGCAGGGGGTCTATGGCTACACCTTC
CDR3 protein: CASSMQGVYGYTF

D gene: TRBD2
V gene: TRBV28
J gene: TRBJ2-2
clone size: -
CDR3 DNA: TGTGCCAGCAGTTCCCCCGTGGGGCTAGCGGTGAACACCGGGGAGCTGTTTTTT
CDR3 protein: CASSSPVGLAVNTGELFF

D gene: TRBD1
V gene: TRBV4-2
J gene: TRBJ1-4
clone size: -
CDR3 DNA: TGTGCCAGCAGCCAAGGGAGGACAGGGGGAGAAGAAAAACTGTTTTTT
CDR3 protein: CASSQGRTGGEEKLFF

D gene: -
V gene: TRBV12-5
J gene: TRBJ2-7
clone size: -
CDR3 DNA: TGTGCTAGTGGGATCCAGAAGGGAGACGAGCAGTACTTC
CDR3 protein: CASGIQKGDEQYF

D gene: TRBD1
V gene: TRBV15
J gene: TRBJ2-5
clone size: -
CDR3 DNA: TGTGCCACCAGCAGAGATTTAGGGATGGGACAGTACCAAGAGACCCAGTACTTC
CDR3 protein: CATSRDLGMGQYQETQYF

D gene: -
V gene: TRBV19
J gene: TRBJ2-1
clone size: -
CDR3 DNA: TGTGCCAGTAGTATAGATTCGCTCGGACAGTACAATGAGCAGTTCTTC
CDR3 protein: CASSIDSLGQYNEQFF

D gene: TRBD2
V gene: TRBV5-1
J gene: TRBJ2-1
clone size: -
CDR3 DNA: TGCGCCAGCAGCCGCGGGGGGCTCTCCTACAATGAGCAGTTCTTC
CDR3 protein: CASSRGGLSYNEQFF

D gene: -
V gene: TRBV2
J gene: TRBJ2-1
clone size: -
CDR3 DNA: TGTGCCAGCAACGAGCGATCTCCCCCTGAGCAGTTCTTC
CDR3 protein: CASNERSPPEQFF

D gene: TRBD1
V gene: TRBV27
J gene: TRBJ2-3
clone size: -
CDR3 DNA: TGTGCCAGCAGTCGCGGACAGGCCGCGCTGTCAGATACGCAGTATTTT
CDR3 protein: CASSRGQAALSDTQYF

D gene: TRBD1
V gene: TRBV10-3
J gene: TRBJ1-1
clone size: -
CDR3 DNA: TGTGCCATCAGTGTGGACAGGGTGAACACTGAAGCTTTCTTT
CDR3 protein: CAISVDRVNTEAFF

D gene: TRBD1
V gene: TRBV11-2
J gene: TRBJ1-5
clone size: few
CDR3 DNA: TGTGCCAGCAGCCGCGGACAGGGCTTGGACGGTCAGCCCCAGCATTTT
CDR3 protein: CASSRGQGLDGQPQHF

D gene: -
V gene: TRBV30
J gene: TRBJ2-7
clone size: -
CDR3 DNA: TGTGCCTGGAGCCCCGGGACCTACGAGCAGTACTTC
CDR3 protein: CAWSPGTYEQYF

D gene: TRBD2
V gene: TRBV15
J gene: TRBJ2-1
clone size: -
CDR3 DNA: TGTGCCACCAGCAGAGATGGGGCTAGCGGGGGGGAGGAGCAGTTCTTC
CDR3 protein: CATSRDGASGGEEQFF

D gene: -
V gene: TRBV6-5
J gene: TRBJ1-1
clone size: -
CDR3 DNA: TGTGCCAGCAGTTACTCAGGGGGAGTCACTGAAGCTTTCTTT
CDR3 protein: CASSYSGGVTEAFF

D gene: -
V gene: TRBV7-2
J gene: TRBJ1-2
clone size: -
CDR3 DNA: TGTGCCAGCAGCTTGAAAACAGGGAACTATGGCTACACCTTC
CDR3 protein: CASSLKTGNYGYTF

D gene: -
V gene: TRBV15
J gene: TRBJ2-7
clone size: -
CDR3 DNA: TGTGCCACCAGCAGAGCTGGCGGACTCTACGAGCAGTACTTC
CDR3 protein: CATSRAGGLYEQYF

D gene: -
V gene: TRBV1
J gene: TRBJ1-5
clone size: few
CDR3 DNA: TGCACCAGCAGCCCATACGGACAGGGCCGGGAGCCCCAGCATTTT
CDR3 protein: CTSSPYGQGREPQHF

D gene: -
V gene: TRBV6-6
J gene: TRBJ1-3
clone size: -
CDR3 DNA: TGTGCCAGCTCTCTGGAGTCTGGAAACACCATATATTTT
CDR3 protein: CASSLESGNTIYF

D gene: -
V gene: TRBV6-5
J gene: TRBJ1-1
clone size: -
CDR3 DNA: TGTGCCAGCAGATCGGGAGTTTCTGAAGCTTTCTTT
CDR3 protein: CASRSGVSEAFF

D gene: TRBD2
V gene: TRBV11-2
J gene: TRBJ2-7
clone size: -
CDR3 DNA: TGTGCCAGCAGCAATAGCGGGGGGGCTTCCTACGAGCAGTACTTC
CDR3 protein: CASSNSGGASYEQYF

D gene: -
V gene: TRBV28
J gene: TRBJ2-2
clone size: -
CDR3 DNA: TGTGCCAGCAGTTTCGGGGGAGCGAACACCGGGGAGCTGTTTTTT
CDR3 protein: CASSFGGANTGELFF

D gene: TRBD1
V gene: TRBV28
J gene: TRBJ1-5
clone size: -
CDR3 DNA: TGTGCCAGCAGTTTAGACAGGGCCAATCAGCCCCAGCATTTT
CDR3 protein: CASSLDRANQPQHF

D gene: -
V gene: TRBV7-2
J gene: TRBJ1-1
clone size: once
CDR3 DNA: TGTGCCAGCAGATCGGGCCGGGGGAACACTGAAGCTTTCTTT
CDR3 protein: CASRSGRGNTEAFF

D gene: -
V gene: TRBV28
J gene: TRBJ1-5
clone size: -
CDR3 DNA: TGTGCCAGCAGTTTATCCGGCAGGAATCAGCCCCAGCATTTT
CDR3 protein: CASSLSGRNQPQHF

D gene: TRBD2
V gene: TRBV27
J gene: TRBJ2-3
clone size: once
CDR3 DNA: TGTGCCAGCAGTTTATCAACGGGGGGTAGCACAGATACGCAGTATTTT
CDR3 protein: CASSLSTGGSTDTQYF

D gene: TRBD1
V gene: TRBV25-1
J gene: TRBJ2-2
clone size: -
CDR3 DNA: TGTGCCAGCAGTCTCCCGGGACAGCCGAACACCGGGGAGCTGTTTTTT
CDR3 protein: CASSLPGQPNTGELFF

D gene: TRBD2
V gene: TRBV7-6
J gene: TRBJ2-3
clone size: -
CDR3 DNA: TGTGCCAGCAGCCTTAGCGGGGGGAAAACAGATACGCAGTATTTT
CDR3 protein: CASSLSGGKTDTQYF

D gene: TRBD1
V gene: TRBV6-1
J gene: TRBJ2-1
clone size: -
CDR3 DNA: TGTGCCAGCAGTGAAGCCCTGACCGGGACAGAGAACGATGAGCAGTTCTTC
CDR3 protein: CASSEALTGTENDEQFF

D gene: -
V gene: TRBV4-1
J gene: TRBJ2-7
clone size: -
CDR3 DNA: TGCGCCAGCAGCAACAGGGAAGGGTCCTACGAGCAGTACTTC
CDR3 protein: CASSNREGSYEQYF

D gene: -
V gene: TRBV11-2
J gene: TRBJ1-2
clone size: -
CDR3 DNA: TGTGCCAGCAGCTTAGCGGTCAGTGGAGACTATGGCTACACCTTC
CDR3 protein: CASSLAVSGDYGYTF

D gene: -
V gene: TRBV27
J gene: TRBJ2-4
clone size: -
CDR3 DNA: TGTGCCAGCAGTTACGGAAACATTCAGTACTTC
CDR3 protein: CASSYGNIQYF

D gene: -
V gene: TRBV9
J gene: TRBJ2-7
clone size: -
CDR3 DNA: TGTGCCAGCAGCGTAGCAGCAGGGCTTTCCTACGAGCAGTACTTC
CDR3 protein: CASSVAAGLSYEQYF

D gene: TRBD2
V gene: TRBV10-2
J gene: TRBJ2-3
clone size: -
CDR3 DNA: TGCGCCAGCAGAACGACTAGCGGGACCCGAGATACGCAGTATTTT
CDR3 protein: CASRTTSGTRDTQYF

D gene: TRBD1
V gene: TRBV15
J gene: TRBJ1-3
clone size: -
CDR3 DNA: TGTGCCACCAGCTTGTACGACAGGGCTGGAAACACCATATATTTT
CDR3 protein: CATSLYDRAGNTIYF

D gene: -
V gene: TRBV20-1
J gene: TRBJ2-3
clone size: -
CDR3 DNA: TGCGCCGCTAGCGGCACAGATACGCAGTATTTT
CDR3 protein: CAASGTDTQYF

D gene: -
V gene: TRBV7-6
J gene: TRBJ2-7
clone size: once
CDR3 DNA: TGTGCCAGCAGCCTTGGAGTCGGCGAGCAGTACTTC
CDR3 protein: CASSLGVGEQYF